These 20 T cell receptor beta chains share one sample of origin, sequenced in a study of PD-1 blockade in classical Hodgkin lymphoma. The time point is: cycle 4 day 1 (C4D1), after more than five weeks of nivolumab. Every single patient, without exception, relapsed after autologous stem cell transplantation, and brentuximab vedotin exposure varied. The protocol was immunoSEQ multiplex PCR, while the TCRdb copy is restricted to in-frame clones and leaves out a portion. The profile shows 7,300 or so clones, roughly four fifths of them singletons. The sample was peripheral blood mononuclear cells (PBMCs), taken before the fourth cycle of nivolumab. The source of these receptors is a human donor with classical Hodgkin lymphoma.

The gene calls are TRBV11-2 and TRBJ2-1; TRBD1 might be the D (6 bases). CDR3 size: 17 residues. V dropped 3 bases and J dropped 0 bases, with 15 bases sitting between them. The germline CDR1 and CDR2 sequences are SGHAT and FQNNGV. The CDR3 reads CASSFSGHLSSYNEQFF. In DNA, the CDR3 is TGTGCCAGCAGCTTCTCGGGACACTTGAGCTCCTACAATGAGCAGTTCTTC.

Here the CDR3 DNA reads TGTGCCAGCAGTTTAATTGGACAGGGAGCCTACACCTTC. Translated, it gives CASSLIGQGAYTF. V gene TRBV27 combines with J gene TRBJ1-2, with 8 bases that match TRBD1. This CDR3 spans 13 amino acids. Trimming at V came to 2 bases and at J to 10 bases, leaving 6 bases not matched to a gene. Germline V CDR1 and CDR2: MNHEY, SMNVEV (reference sequence).

The chain uses TRBV5-1 and TRBJ1-2; D perhaps matches TRBD1 (5 bases). Germline CDR1 is SGHRS and CDR2 is YFSETQ. Trimming removed 2 bases from V and 7 bases from J, with 24 bases in between. The CDR3 has 17 amino acids. Written as DNA, the CDR3 is TGCGCCAGCAGCTTCTTTCAGGGTTCCTACAGCCTTGGTGGCTACACCTTC. Its protein product is CASSFFQGSYSLGGYTF.

The chain uses TRBV9 and TRBJ1-1; D call uncertain. V lost 0 bases and J 5 bases, leaving 14 bases between the germline ends. The CDR3 contains 15 residues. Looked up from germline, CDR1 is SGDLS and CDR2 is YYNGEE. For the CDR3, the DNA is TGTGCCAGCAGCGTAGCCTTTGGGGAAGCGACTGAAGCTTTCTTT. It yields the protein CASSVAFGEATEAFF.

The rearrangement uses TRBV7-9 and TRBJ1-1; D is unclear. The germline V gene has CDR1 SEHNR and CDR2 FQNEAQ (reference sequence). Trimming took 5 bases from V and 2 from J, leaving 12 bases between them. CDR3 size: 14 residues. The CDR3 loop is CASSPPYPNTEAFF. Here the CDR3 DNA reads TGTGCCAGCAGCCCCCCCTACCCCAACACTGAAGCTTTCTTT.

This clone was seen a single time. The rearrangement uses TRBV7-3 and TRBJ2-1; D perhaps matches TRBD2 (5 bases). The germline V and J ends were trimmed by 5 bases and 2 bases, with 16 bases remaining between them. This CDR3 spans 16 amino acids. Germline loops: CDR1 SGHTA, CDR2 FQGTGA. In DNA form, the CDR3 reads TGTGCCAGCAGCCCGGACTTCGGCGGGCCCTACAATGAGCAGTTCTTC. This sequence encodes CASSPDFGGPYNEQFF.

The chain combines TRBV30 with TRBJ1-5, with no clear D. The V gene's germline CDR1 is GTSNPN and CDR2 SVGIG (reference sequence). V lost 0 bases and J lost 0, with 6 bases in between. The CDR3 is made up of 14 amino acids. CDR3 sequence reads: CAWSVGISNQPQHF. CDR3 bases: TGTGCCTGGAGTGTTGGCATTAGCAATCAGCCCCAGCATTTT.

In its sample, this clone was seen once. This chain joins TRBV2 and TRBJ2-7, with unresolved D. CDR3 length equals 13 residues. CDR1 and CDR2 (germline): SNHLY, FYNNEI. V lost 7 bases to trimming and J lost 0 bases, with 10 bases between them. The DNA for the CDR3 is TGTGCCAGCAAAAGGGTCGGCTCCTACGAGCAGTACTTC. Its translation is CASKRVGSYEQYF.

The chain employs TRBV28 and TRBJ1-4, with D hard to call. The CDR3 extends over 13 amino acids. Germline V lookup: CDR1 MDHEN, CDR2 SYDVKM. V lost 6 bases to trimming and J lost 10 bases, with 15 bases between them. The DNA for the CDR3 is TGTGCCAGCAGCCCTCCGGGTTGGGGAAAACTGTTTTTT. Translated, it gives CASSPPGWGKLFF.

The DNA for the CDR3 is TGTGCCAGCATGTCCGGGGGAGGTGAAGCTTTCTTT. It yields the protein CASMSGGGEAFF. This rearrangement joins TRBV6-1 to TRBJ1-1; perhaps TRBD1 as D (5 bases). Germline V lookup: CDR1 MNHNS, CDR2 SASEGT. The V end lost 7 bases, the J end lost 7 bases, and 13 bases lay between the germline ends. This CDR3 has 12 amino acids.

The chain employs TRBV19 and TRBJ1-5, with D possibly being TRBD1 (6 bases). The germline V and J ends were trimmed by 7 bases and 2 bases, with 18 bases remaining between them. The CDR3 runs 16 residues. Germline loops: CDR1 LNHDA, CDR2 SQIVND (reference sequence). The CDR3 nucleotides are TGTGCCAGTACCTTGTCACAGGGCCTTGGCAATCAGCCCCAGCATTTT. Translated, it gives CASTLSQGLGNQPQHF.

V gene TRBV7-6 combines with J gene TRBJ2-7, with 10 bases fitting TRBD1. Germline V gene data show CDR1 as SGHVS and CDR2 as FNYEAQ. The CDR3 consists of 14 residues. Unmatched junction bases numbered 3, after V lost 5 bases and J lost 2 bases. The CDR3 region has the DNA TGTGCCAGCAGCCCCGGGACAGGGGCCTACGAGCAGTACTTC. Its translation: CASSPGTGAYEQYF.

CDR3 residues: CASGLVLSSPGELFF. The CDR3 DNA reads TGTGCTAGTGGTTTGGTACTCTCTAGCCCCGGGGAGCTGTTTTTT. The chain employs TRBV12-5 and TRBJ2-2; a weak D match, TRBD2 (5 bases). From germline, CDR1 is LGHNT and CDR2 FRNRAP. The CDR3 consists of 15 residues. The V end lost 0 bases, the J end lost 6 bases, and 11 bases lay between the germline ends.

V usage is TRBV5-6 and J usage is TRBJ2-1; D unclear. Trimming stripped 5 bases from V and 4 bases from J, with 16 bases between. This CDR3 contains 15 residues. Germline values: CDR1 SGHDT, CDR2 YYEEEE. In DNA, the CDR3 is TGTGCCAGCAGACCAGCATTACAGTCTTACAATGAGCAGTTCTTC. This gives the protein CASRPALQSYNEQFF.

This rearrangement joins TRBV13 to TRBJ2-4; 7 positions agree with TRBD1. Germline CDR1 is PRHDT and CDR2 is FYEKMQ (reference sequence). V dropped 5 bases and J dropped 4; count of bases not matched to a gene: 5. CDR3 length: 14 amino acids. CDR3 in amino acids: CASSPGTEKNIQYF. The CDR3 region has the DNA TGTGCCAGCAGCCCTGGGACAGAAAAAAACATTCAGTACTTC. The whole variable domain, remainder taken from reference TRBV13 and TRBJ2-4, is AAGVIQSPRHLIKEKRETATLKCYPIPRHDTVYWYQQGPGQDPQFLISFYEKMQSDKGSIPDRFSAQQFSDYHSELNMSSLELGDSALYFCASSPGTEKNIQYFGAGTRLSVL.

The V and J genes are TRBV30 and TRBJ1-3; D is unclear. Germline CDR1 GTSNPN, CDR2 SVGIG (reference sequence). The CDR3 contains 16 residues. The ends were cut back, 3 bases at V and 0 bases at J, with 15 bases in the middle. CDR3 sequence: CAWSESGSSSGNTIYF. DNA of the CDR3: TGTGCCTGGAGCGAATCGGGATCGAGCTCTGGAAACACCATATATTTT.

V is TRBV9 and J is TRBJ1-2; D uncertain. V shed 3 bases and J shed 6 bases, with 15 bases lying between them. The germline CDR1 and CDR2 sequences are SGDLS and YYNGEE. CDR3 length: 14 residues. The CDR3 nucleotides are TGTGCCAGCAGCGACTTGCTGTCCCGGGATGGCTACACCTTC. Translated: CASSDLLSRDGYTF.

The chain combines TRBV2 with TRBJ2-5, with 7 bases that match TRBD2. After removal of 8 bases from V and 4 bases from J, the junction contained 4 bases not matched to a gene. The CDR3 has 12 amino acids. CDR1 and CDR2 (germline): SNHLY, FYNNEI. CDR3 residues: CASGLVRETQYF. The DNA for the CDR3 is TGTGCCAGCGGACTAGTCCGAGAGACCCAGTACTTC.

This clone was seen just once. This rearrangement joins TRBV23-1 to TRBJ1-5; D is ambiguous. TRBV23-1 falls under the ORF class, with uncertain function. The CDR3 contains 16 residues. Trimming shortened V by 3 bases and J by 5 bases, and 17 bases separated the two germline ends. The chain's CDR3 is CASSQSTPIHDQPQHF. The CDR3 DNA is TGCGCCAGCAGTCAGTCGACTCCCATACACGATCAGCCCCAGCATTTT.

The J gene is TRBJ2-1, the V gene TRBV7-2; unclear D gene. CDR3 length: 15 amino acids. With 1 base removed from V and 0 bases from J, the gap between germline ends came to 7 bases. The germline CDR1 and CDR2 sequences are SGHTA and FQGNSA. In DNA, the CDR3 is TGTGCCAGCAGCTTAGAGCTCCTCTCCTACAATGAGCAGTTCTTC. As protein: CASSLELLSYNEQFF.